The subject of this entry is one T cell receptor beta chain. The DNA is left out, because the CDR3 cannot be placed on it with certainty; the CDR3 is given as TCRdb lists it. This same CDR3 is encoded by further DNA sequences in the sample. The source of the sample is a study of control samples from healthy donors and cancer patients. Sequencing was performed with immunoSEQ multiplex PCR; in TCRdb, only in-frame clones are kept and a portion is missing. Found here are some 77,000 clones, 85% to 90% of them singletons; the top ten hold less than 8.5%. The germline V gene has CDR1 SGHDT and CDR2 YYEEEE. Termini included, the CDR3 measures 17 amino acids.

The source material was blood. The chain uses TRBV5-6 and TRBJ2-7; TRBD2, the D gene given by the table, was not confirmed from the DNA. The clonotype comes from a woman aged 55-69 years in good health. The CDR3 sequence is CASSFRGRGGFAYEQYF.